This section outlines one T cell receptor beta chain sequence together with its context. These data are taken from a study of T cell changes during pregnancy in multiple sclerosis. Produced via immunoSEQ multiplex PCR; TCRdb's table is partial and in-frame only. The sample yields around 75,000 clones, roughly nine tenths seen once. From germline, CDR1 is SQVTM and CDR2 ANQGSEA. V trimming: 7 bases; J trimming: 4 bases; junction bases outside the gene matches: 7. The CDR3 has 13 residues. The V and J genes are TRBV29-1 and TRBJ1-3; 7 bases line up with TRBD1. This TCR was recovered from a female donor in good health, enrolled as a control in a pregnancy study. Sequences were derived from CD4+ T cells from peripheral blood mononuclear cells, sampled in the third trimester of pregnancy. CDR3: CSGQGGRGNTIYF. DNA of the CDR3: TGCAGCGGCCAAGGGGGCCGGGGAAACACCATATATTTT.